This TCR beta chain is drawn from a study of T-cell reconstitution after alpha-beta-depleted transplantation in children. Broader study findings: As was reported, about two months after transplant, alpha-beta T cells came from several hundred expanded graft clones. T cells produced anew were the main source of T-cell counts and diversity one year after transplant. Surviving recipient T cells and thymic progenitors underlay high day-60 TCRbeta diversity in some patients.

The CDR3 is 16 residues long. Germline assignment: CDR1 SGHDT and CDR2 YYEEEE. V dropped 5 bases and J dropped 3; count of bases not matched to a gene: 8. Unique molecular identifiers were built into the TCRbeta library. TCRdb re-called the PCR reads through MiXCR, storing one row per CDR3 protein. The sample holds 700,000 to 950,000 distinct CDR3 sequences, roughly 15% seen once. This clonotype was observed many times. The antigen is not known. The source was PBMCs, mostly from graft donor cells, collected 360 days after TCRalphabeta/CD19-depleted stem cell transplant. The V and J genes are TRBV5-6 and TRBJ2-7, with TRBD2 matching over 13 bases. The receptor's source is a male patient under 18 who had a stem cell transplant for acute lymphoblastic leukemia, so the T cells may come from the graft donor. Here the CDR3 reads CASSHRTSGRIYEQYF. In DNA, the CDR3 is TGTGCCAGCAGTCACAGGACTAGCGGGAGAATCTACGAGCAGTACTTC.